This T cell receptor (beta chain) was obtained from a study of graft-versus-host responses after intestinal transplantation. Study in general: Tacrolimus plus steroids were given to all recipients for roughly three years, preceded by anti-thymocyte globulin induction.

TCRdb keeps only in-frame clones here, not all; method: immunoSEQ multiplex PCR. The sample carries 45,000 to 55,000 clones, approximately 92% recorded once. Germline-derived CDR1 and CDR2 are SGHNT and YYREEE (reference sequence). The CDR3 covers 15 residues. V trimming: 2 bases; J trimming: 5 bases; junction bases outside the gene matches: 7. V is TRBV5-4 and J is TRBJ1-1; 9 bases fit TRBD1. This receptor was obtained from a human patient who received an intestinal transplant, so some T cells may come from the graft donor. The input for sequencing was PBMCs, taken about 800 days after a first intestinal transplant, on the day of a second. CDR3 in DNA: TGTGCCAGCAGCTTACCGGGACAGGGTAAGACTGAAGCTTTCTTT. It is translated as CASSLPGQGKTEAFF.